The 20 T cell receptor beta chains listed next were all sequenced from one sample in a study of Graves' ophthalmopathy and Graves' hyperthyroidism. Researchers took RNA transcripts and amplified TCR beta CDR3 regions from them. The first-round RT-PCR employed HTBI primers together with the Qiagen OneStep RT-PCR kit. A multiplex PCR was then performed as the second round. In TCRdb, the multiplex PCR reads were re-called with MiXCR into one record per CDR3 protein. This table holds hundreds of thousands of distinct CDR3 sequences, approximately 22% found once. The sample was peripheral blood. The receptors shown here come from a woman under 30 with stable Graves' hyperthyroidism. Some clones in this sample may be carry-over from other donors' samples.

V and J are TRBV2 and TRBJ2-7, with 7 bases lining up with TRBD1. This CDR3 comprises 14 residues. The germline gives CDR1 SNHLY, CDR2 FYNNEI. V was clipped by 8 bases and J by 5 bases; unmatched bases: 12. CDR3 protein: CASLDPRQGHEQYF. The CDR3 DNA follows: TGTGCCAGCCTAGACCCCAGACAGGGCCACGAGCAGTACTTC.

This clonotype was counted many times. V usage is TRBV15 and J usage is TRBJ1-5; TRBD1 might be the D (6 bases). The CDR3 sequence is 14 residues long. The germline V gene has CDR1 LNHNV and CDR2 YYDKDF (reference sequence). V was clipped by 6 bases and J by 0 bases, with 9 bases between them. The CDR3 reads CATRGGLSNQPQHF. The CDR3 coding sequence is TGTGCCACCAGAGGGGGGCTTAGCAATCAGCCCCAGCATTTT.

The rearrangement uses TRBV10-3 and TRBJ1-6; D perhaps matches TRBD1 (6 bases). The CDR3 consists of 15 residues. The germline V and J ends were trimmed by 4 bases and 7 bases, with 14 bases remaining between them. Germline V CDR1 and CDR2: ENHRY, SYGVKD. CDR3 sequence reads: CAISVKQGSNSPLHF. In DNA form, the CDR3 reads TGTGCCATCAGTGTTAAACAGGGATCGAATTCACCCCTCCACTTT.

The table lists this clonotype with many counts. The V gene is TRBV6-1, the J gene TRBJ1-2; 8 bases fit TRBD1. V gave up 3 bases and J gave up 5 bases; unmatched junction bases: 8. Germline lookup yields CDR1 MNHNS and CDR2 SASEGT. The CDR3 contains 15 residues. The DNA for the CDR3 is TGTGCCAGCAGTGACCCCGGGACAGGACCTTATGGCTACACCTTC. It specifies CASSDPGTGPYGYTF.

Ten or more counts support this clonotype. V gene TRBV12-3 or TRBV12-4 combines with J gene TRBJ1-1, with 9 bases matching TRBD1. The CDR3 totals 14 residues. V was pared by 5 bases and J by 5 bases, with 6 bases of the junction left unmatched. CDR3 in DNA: TGTGCCAGCAGTGCGGACAGGGGTAGGACTGAAGCTTTCTTT. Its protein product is CASSADRGRTEAFF.

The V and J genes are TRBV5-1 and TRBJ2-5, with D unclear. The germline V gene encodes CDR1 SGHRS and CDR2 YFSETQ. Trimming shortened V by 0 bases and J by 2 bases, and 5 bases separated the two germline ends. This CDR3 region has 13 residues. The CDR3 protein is CASSLDVQETQYF. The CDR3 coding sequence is TGCGCCAGCAGCTTGGACGTACAAGAGACCCAGTACTTC.

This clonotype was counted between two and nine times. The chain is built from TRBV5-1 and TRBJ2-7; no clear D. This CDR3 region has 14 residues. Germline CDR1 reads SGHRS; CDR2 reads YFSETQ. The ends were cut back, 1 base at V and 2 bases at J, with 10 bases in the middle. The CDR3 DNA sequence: TGCGCCAGCAGCTTGTCAGTCCCTCCCTACGAGCAGTACTTC. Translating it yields CASSLSVPPYEQYF.

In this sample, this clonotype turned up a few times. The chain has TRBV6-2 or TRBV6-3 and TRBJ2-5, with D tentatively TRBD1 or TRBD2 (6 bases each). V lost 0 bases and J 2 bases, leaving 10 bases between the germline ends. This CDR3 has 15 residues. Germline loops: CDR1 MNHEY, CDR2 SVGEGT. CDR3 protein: CASSYSLGGQETQYF. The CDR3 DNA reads TGTGCCAGCAGTTACTCCCTAGGGGGGCAAGAGACCCAGTACTTC.

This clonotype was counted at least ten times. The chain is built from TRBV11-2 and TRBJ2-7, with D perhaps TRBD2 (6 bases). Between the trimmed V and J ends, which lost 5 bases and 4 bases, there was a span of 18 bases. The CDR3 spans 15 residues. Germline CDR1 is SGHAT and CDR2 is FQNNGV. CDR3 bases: TGTGCCAGCAGCACGCGGGACGGGCTATGGTACGAGCAGTACTTC. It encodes CASSTRDGLWYEQYF. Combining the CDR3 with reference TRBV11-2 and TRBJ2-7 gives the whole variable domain EAGVAQSPRYKIIEKRQSVAFWCNPISGHATLYWYQQILGQGPKLLIQFQNNGVVDDSQLPKDRFSAERLKGVDSTLKIQPAKLEDSAVYLCASSTRDGLWYEQYFGPGTRLTVT.

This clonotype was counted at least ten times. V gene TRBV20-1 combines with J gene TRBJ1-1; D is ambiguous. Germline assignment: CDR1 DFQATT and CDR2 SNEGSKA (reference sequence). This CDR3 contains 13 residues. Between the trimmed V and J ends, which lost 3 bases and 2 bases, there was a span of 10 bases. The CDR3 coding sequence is TGCAGTGCTAGGCGGGCGGATAACACTGAAGCTTTCTTT. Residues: CSARRADNTEAFF.

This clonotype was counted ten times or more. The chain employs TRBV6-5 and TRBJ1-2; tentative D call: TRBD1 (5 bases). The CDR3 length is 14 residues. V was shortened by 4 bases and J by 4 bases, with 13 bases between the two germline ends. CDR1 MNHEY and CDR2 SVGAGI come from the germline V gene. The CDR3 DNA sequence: TGTGCCAGCAGTTTAATGGGGCGGAGCTATGGCTACACCTTC. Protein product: CASSLMGRSYGYTF.

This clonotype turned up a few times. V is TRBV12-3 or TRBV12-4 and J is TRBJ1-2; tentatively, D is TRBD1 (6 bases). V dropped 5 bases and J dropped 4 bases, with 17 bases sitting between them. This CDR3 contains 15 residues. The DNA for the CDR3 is TGTGCCAGCAGTCCTGTGGGGGCGGGGGGCTATGGCTACACCTTC. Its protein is CASSPVGAGGYGYTF.

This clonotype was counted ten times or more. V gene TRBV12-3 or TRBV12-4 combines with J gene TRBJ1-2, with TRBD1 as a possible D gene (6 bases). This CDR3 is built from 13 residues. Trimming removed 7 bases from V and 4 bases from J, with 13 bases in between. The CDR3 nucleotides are TGTGCCAGCACCCTCGGAGGGGGCTATGGCTACACCTTC. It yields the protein CASTLGGGYGYTF.

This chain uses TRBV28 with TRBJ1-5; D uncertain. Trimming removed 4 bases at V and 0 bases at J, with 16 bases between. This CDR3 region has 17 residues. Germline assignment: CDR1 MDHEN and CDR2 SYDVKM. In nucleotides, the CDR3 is TGTGCCAGCAGTTCGGGCGCTGGACTAAATAGCAATCAGCCCCAGCATTTT. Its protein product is CASSSGAGLNSNQPQHF.

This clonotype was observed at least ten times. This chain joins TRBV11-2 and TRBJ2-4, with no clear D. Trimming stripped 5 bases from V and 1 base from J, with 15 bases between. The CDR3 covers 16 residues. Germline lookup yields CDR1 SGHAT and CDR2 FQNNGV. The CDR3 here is CASSHIPRQAKNIQYF. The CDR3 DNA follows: TGTGCCAGCAGCCACATACCGCGGCAGGCCAAAAACATTCAGTACTTC. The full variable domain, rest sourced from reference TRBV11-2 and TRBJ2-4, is EAGVAQSPRYKIIEKRQSVAFWCNPISGHATLYWYQQILGQGPKLLIQFQNNGVVDDSQLPKDRFSAERLKGVDSTLKIQPAKLEDSAVYLCASSHIPRQAKNIQYFGAGTRLSVL.

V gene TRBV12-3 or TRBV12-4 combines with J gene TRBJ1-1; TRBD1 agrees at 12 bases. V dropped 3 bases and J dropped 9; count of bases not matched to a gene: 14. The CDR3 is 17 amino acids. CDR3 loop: CASSFPGGTGGSYQAFF. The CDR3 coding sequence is TGTGCCAGCAGTTTCCCAGGCGGGACAGGGGGCTCATATCAAGCTTTCTTT.

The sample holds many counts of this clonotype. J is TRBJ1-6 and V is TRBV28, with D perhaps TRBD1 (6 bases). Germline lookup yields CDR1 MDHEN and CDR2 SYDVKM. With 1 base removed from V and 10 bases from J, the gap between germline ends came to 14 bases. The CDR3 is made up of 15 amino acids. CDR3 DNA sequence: TGTGCCAGCAGTTTATTGTACAGGGAGAGCTCACCCCTCCACTTT. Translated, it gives CASSLLYRESSPLHF. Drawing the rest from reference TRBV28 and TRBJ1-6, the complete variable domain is DVKVTQSSRYLVKRTGEKVFLECVQDMDHENMFWYRQDPGLGLRLIYFSYDVKMKEKGDIPEGYSVSREKKERFSLILESASTNQTSMYLCASSLLYRESSPLHFGNGTRLTVT.

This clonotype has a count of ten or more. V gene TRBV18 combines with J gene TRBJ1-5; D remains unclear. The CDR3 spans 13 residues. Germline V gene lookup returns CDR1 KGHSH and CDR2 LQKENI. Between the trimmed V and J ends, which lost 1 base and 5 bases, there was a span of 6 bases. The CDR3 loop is CASSPRDDQPQHF. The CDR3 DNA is TGTGCCAGCTCACCACGCGACGATCAGCCCCAGCATTTT.

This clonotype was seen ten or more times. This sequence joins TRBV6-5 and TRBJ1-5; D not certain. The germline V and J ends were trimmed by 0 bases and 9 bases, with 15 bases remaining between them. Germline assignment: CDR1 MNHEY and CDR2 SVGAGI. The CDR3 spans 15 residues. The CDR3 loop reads CASSYSDGLKGPQHF. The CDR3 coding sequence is TGTGCCAGCAGTTACTCGGATGGGCTAAAGGGGCCCCAGCATTTT.

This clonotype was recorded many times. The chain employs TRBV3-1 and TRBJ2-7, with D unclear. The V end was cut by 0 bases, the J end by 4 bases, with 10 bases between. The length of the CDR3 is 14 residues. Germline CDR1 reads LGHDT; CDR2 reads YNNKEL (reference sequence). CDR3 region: CASSQESRTYEQYF. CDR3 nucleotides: TGTGCCAGCAGCCAAGAGTCTCGAACTTACGAGCAGTACTTC.